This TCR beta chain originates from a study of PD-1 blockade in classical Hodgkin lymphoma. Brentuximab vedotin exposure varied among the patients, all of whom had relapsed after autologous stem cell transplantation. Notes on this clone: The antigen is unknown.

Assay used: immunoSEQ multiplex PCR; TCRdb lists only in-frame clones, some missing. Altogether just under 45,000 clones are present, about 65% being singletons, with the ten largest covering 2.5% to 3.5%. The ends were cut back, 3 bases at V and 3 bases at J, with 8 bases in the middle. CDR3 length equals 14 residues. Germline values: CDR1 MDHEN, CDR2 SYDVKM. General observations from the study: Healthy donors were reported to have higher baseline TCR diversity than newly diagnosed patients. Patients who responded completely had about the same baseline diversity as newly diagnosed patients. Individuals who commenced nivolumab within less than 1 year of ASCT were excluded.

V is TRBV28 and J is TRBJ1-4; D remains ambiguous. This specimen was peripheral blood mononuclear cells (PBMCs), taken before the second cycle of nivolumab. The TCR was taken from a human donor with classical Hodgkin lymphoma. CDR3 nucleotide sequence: TGTGCCAGCAGTTTTGGTTGGTCTAATGAAAAACTGTTTTTT. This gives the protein CASSFGWSNEKLFF.